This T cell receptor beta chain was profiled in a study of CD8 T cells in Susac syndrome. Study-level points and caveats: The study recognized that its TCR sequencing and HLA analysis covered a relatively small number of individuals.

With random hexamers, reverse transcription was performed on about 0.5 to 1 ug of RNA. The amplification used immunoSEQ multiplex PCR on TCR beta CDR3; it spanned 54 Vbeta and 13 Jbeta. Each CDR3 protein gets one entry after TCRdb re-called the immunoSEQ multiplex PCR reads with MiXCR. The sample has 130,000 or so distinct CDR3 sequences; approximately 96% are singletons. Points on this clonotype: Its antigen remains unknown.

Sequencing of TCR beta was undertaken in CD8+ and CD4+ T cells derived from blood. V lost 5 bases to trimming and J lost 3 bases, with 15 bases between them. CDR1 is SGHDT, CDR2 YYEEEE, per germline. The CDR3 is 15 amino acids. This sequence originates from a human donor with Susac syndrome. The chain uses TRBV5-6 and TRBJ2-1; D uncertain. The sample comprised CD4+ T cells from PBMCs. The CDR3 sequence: CASRLRVALYNEQFF. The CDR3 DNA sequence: TGTGCCAGCAGGCTTCGGGTCGCGCTCTACAATGAGCAGTTCTTC. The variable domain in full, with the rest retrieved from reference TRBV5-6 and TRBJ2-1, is DAGVTQSPTHLIKTRGQQVTLRCSPKSGHDTVSWYQQALGQGPQFIFQYYEEEERQRGNFPDRFSGHQFPNYSSELNVNALLLGDSALYLCASRLRVALYNEQFFGPGTRLTVL.